Below, one T cell receptor (beta chain) is given with its context. What it binds is not known. TCR beta VDJ combinations and CDR3 sequences were profiled from genomic DNA. Using its own MiXCR run on the reads, TCRdb lists one record per CDR3 protein. The sample yields approximately 300,000 distinct CDR3 sequences, under 65% seen once. The V segment lost 4 bases and the J segment 16 bases; nucleotides outside the gene matches: 8. Germline V gene sequence: CDR1 SEHNR, CDR2 FQNEAQ (reference sequence). The CDR3 runs 14 residues. This record belongs to a study of CD8+CD57+ T cells in acquired aplastic anemia. Study-level background: Sorted CD4+ and CD8+ cells gave a mean 3.2 ug DNA, range roughly 0.18 to 30 ug.

Patients selected for sequencing had displayed CD8+CD57+ cell expansion by flow cytometry. Patient blood was sampled before any therapy had been received. Study observations and caveats: Under 35 was the count of CD8+ CDR3 sequences that patients shared with controls.

The chain couples TRBV7-9 to TRBJ1-6, with 12 bases matching TRBD1. This TCR came from a human donor with aplastic anemia. The sample was sorted CD4+, CD8+, or CD8+CD57+ T cells (not recorded which) from PBMCs. The CDR3 DNA is TGTGCCAGCAGCTCCGGGACAGGGGGCGACGGACTCCACTTT. This translates into CASSSGTGGDGLHF.